These T cell receptor beta chains were read from a single sample in a study of cytomegalovirus exposure and HLA in healthy donors. Produced via immunoSEQ multiplex PCR; TCRdb's table is partial and in-frame only. The sample includes 98,000 or so clones, roughly 80% of them seen just once. Sequenced: PBMCs. The receptors derive from a man aged 40-49 years in good health and CMV-seronegative. CDR3s include the opening cysteine and the closing phenylalanine or tryptophan. The order of the fields is D gene, J gene, clone size, V gene, CDR3 protein, CDR3 DNA. The D gene is left open where the match is weak. A row's size may be missing; if present it is once, few, many or a size class.

NA TRBJ2-7 NA TRBV7-3 CASSAGGSYEQYF TGTGCCAGCAGTGCCGGGGGTTCCTACGAGCAGTACTTC
TRBD2 TRBJ2-3 NA TRBV5-6 CASSLDLAGYADTQYF TGTGCCAGCAGCTTGGATCTAGCGGGATATGCAGATACGCAGTATTTT
TRBD2 TRBJ2-3 few TRBV28 CASSRLAQDTQYF TGTGCCAGCAGTAGACTAGCGCAAGATACGCAGTATTTT
NA TRBJ2-2 NA TRBV29-1 CSVFTGAGELFF TGCAGCGTATTTACCGGGGCCGGGGAGCTGTTTTTT
NA TRBJ1-1 NA TRBV5-1 CASSLEDMNTEAFF TGCGCCAGCAGCTTGGAGGACATGAACACTGAAGCTTTCTTT
TRBD1 TRBJ2-7 NA TRBV11-3 CASSSGTGDYEQYF TGTGCCAGCAGCTCTGGGACAGGGGACTACGAGCAGTACTTC
NA TRBJ1-3 NA TRBV4-3 CASAPTGSGNTIYF TGCGCCAGCGCCCCGACAGGCTCTGGAAACACCATATATTTT
TRBD1 TRBJ1-5 NA TRBV19 CASSKFWDSPNQPQHF TGTGCCAGTAGTAAATTTTGGGACAGCCCTAATCAGCCCCAGCATTTT
TRBD1 TRBJ1-1 few TRBV19 CASSLWTGDIEAFF TGTGCCAGTAGCCTCTGGACAGGGGATATTGAAGCTTTCTTT
TRBD2 TRBJ2-1 once TRBV2 CASDTGGVGFF TGTGCCAGCGATACCGGGGGGGTAGGGTTCTTC
NA TRBJ1-1 once TRBV6-5 CASRINSLTEAFF TGTGCCAGCAGGATCAACTCCCTTACTGAAGCTTTCTTT
NA TRBJ2-7 NA TRBV23-1 CASRGARNYEQYF TGCGCCAGCAGGGGCGCCCGTAACTACGAGCAGTACTTC
NA TRBJ1-2 NA TRBV28 CASRPNSERGYTF TGTGCCAGCAGGCCCAACTCGGAGCGAGGCTACACCTTC
TRBD2 TRBJ2-5 NA TRBV7-2 CASSPGGPEETQYF TGTGCCAGCAGCCCGGGGGGGCCGGAAGAGACCCAGTACTTC
TRBD1 TRBJ2-7 NA TRBV27 CASSLGQGPYEQYF TGTGCCAGCAGTTTAGGACAGGGACCCTACGAGCAGTACTTC
TRBD2 TRBJ2-2 NA TRBV4-2 CAGGLTGLAGGINTGELFF TGTGCCGGGGGCCTAACGGGACTAGCGGGGGGCATAAACACCGGGGAGCTGTTTTTT
TRBD1 TRBJ2-7 once TRBV28 CASIARTGSYEQYF TGTGCCAGCATCGCCCGGACAGGGTCCTACGAGCAGTACTTC
TRBD2 TRBJ2-7 NA TRBV5-1 CASSLVAGVPLTVQYF TGCGCCAGCAGCTTGGTAGCGGGAGTTCCCCTTACGGTGCAGTACTTC
TRBD1 TRBJ2-2 NA TRBV7-8 CASSPAGQGVGGELFF TGTGCCAGCAGCCCAGCGGGACAGGGCGTCGGTGGGGAGCTGTTTTTT
NA TRBJ2-3 NA TRBV5-1 CASSLDISRKDTQYF TGCGCCAGCAGCTTGGACATTTCCAGGAAAGATACGCAGTATTTT
TRBD1 TRBJ2-1 NA TRBV9 CASSIRDRDNEQFF TGTGCCAGCAGCATTCGGGACAGGGACAATGAGCAGTTCTTC
TRBD1 TRBJ1-5 NA TRBV2 CASSQGADQPQHF TGTGCCAGCAGTCAGGGGGCCGATCAGCCCCAGCATTTT
TRBD1 TRBJ2-7 NA TRBV28 CASRTTGGSYLWEQYF TGTGCCAGCAGGACTACAGGGGGATCATACCTCTGGGAGCAGTACTTC
NA TRBJ1-5 NA TRBV28 CASSLRGWAGHKPQHF TGTGCCAGCAGTTTACGGGGGTGGGCAGGCCATAAGCCCCAGCATTTT
TRBD1 TRBJ2-3 NA TRBV18 CASSPRQGIGTDTQYF TGTGCCAGCTCACCCCGACAGGGTATCGGCACAGATACGCAGTATTTT
NA TRBJ2-7 NA TRBV2 CASRVGGVAYEQYF TGTGCCAGCAGGGTGGGCGGGGTTGCGTACGAGCAGTACTTC
TRBD1 TRBJ2-3 once TRBV5-1 CASSIGGRTASDTQYF TGCGCCAGCAGCATAGGGGGCAGGACGGCCTCAGATACGCAGTATTTT
TRBD1 TRBJ2-5 NA TRBV7-6 CASSLWGQGQETQYF TGTGCCAGCAGCTTATGGGGACAGGGGCAGGAGACCCAGTACTTC
TRBD1 TRBJ2-5 NA TRBV28 CASSTRTGHMVETQYF TGTGCCAGCAGTACCCGGACAGGGCATATGGTGGAGACCCAGTACTTC
NA TRBJ2-3 NA TRBV27 CASSLLSVSTDTQYF TGTGCCAGCAGTTTATTAAGCGTATCGACAGATACGCAGTATTTT
TRBD1 TRBJ2-1 once TRBV29-1 CSVEGGTGGYNEQFF TGCAGCGTTGAAGGAGGGACAGGGGGCTACAATGAGCAGTTCTTC
TRBD2 TRBJ2-1 few TRBV5-6 CASSLAVGSGSYNEQFF TGTGCCAGCAGCTTGGCCGTGGGTAGCGGGTCCTACAATGAGCAGTTCTTC
TRBD1 TRBJ1-5 once TRBV18 CASSRQGQLYSNQPQHF TGTGCCAGCTCACGACAGGGACAACTATATAGCAATCAGCCCCAGCATTTT
NA TRBJ1-4 NA TRBV18 CASSPAGTSEEKLFF TGTGCCAGCTCACCCGCCGGGACATCTGAGGAAAAACTGTTTTTT
NA TRBJ1-2 NA TRBV18 CASSPRGHPLGYTF TGTGCCAGCTCACCCCGGGGACACCCCCTAGGCTACACCTTC
NA TRBJ2-2 NA TRBV15 CATSSPAGELFF TGCGCCACCAGCAGTCCGGCCGGGGAGCTGTTTTTT